One sample yielded the 15 T cell receptor beta chains listed below, sequenced in a study of T cells in Graves' hyperthyroidism and ophthalmopathy. The CDR3 regions of TCR beta were amplified from RNA transcripts. Using the HTBI primer set, a first-round RT-PCR was run on the TCR CDR3. One entry per CDR3 protein, called by TCRdb with MiXCR from the multiplex PCR reads. The data show some 550,000 distinct CDR3 sequences, with about a fifth seen just once and approximately 25% held by the top ten. Sequenced sample: blood. These receptor sequences come from a man between 18 and 35 years old with Graves' hyperthyroidism.

In this sample, this clonotype turned up many times. This chain connects TRBV12-3 or TRBV12-4 to TRBJ1-1; D ambiguous. Trimming took off 3 bases at V and 4 bases at J, with 12 bases between the two ends. CDR3 size: 14 residues. CDR3 nucleotides: TGTGCCAGCAGTTTCTTTCTCGGTCGCACTGAAGCTTTCTTT. It codes for CASSFFLGRTEAFF.

This clonotype came up many times. The chain has TRBV12-3 or TRBV12-4 and TRBJ1-5, with 11 bases aligning to TRBD1. CDR3 length: 15 residues. V shed 6 bases and J 6 bases; nucleotides not matched to a gene: 7. As DNA, the CDR3 is TGTGCCAGCAGCATCCGGGACAGGGGGATTCAGCCCCAGCATTTT. It is translated as CASSIRDRGIQPQHF.

Many counts were recorded for this clonotype. V and J are TRBV20-1 and TRBJ1-5; TRBD1 might be the D (6 bases). CDR3 length: 13 amino acids. The germline V gene encodes CDR1 DFQATT and CDR2 SNEGSKA (reference sequence). Between the trimmed V and J ends, which lost 7 bases and 7 bases, there was a span of 17 bases. As DNA, the CDR3 is TGCAGTGGAGGTTCAGGGGACGTGCAGCCCCAGCATTTT. Translating gives CSGGSGDVQPQHF.

This clonotype was detected many times. The V gene is TRBV7-8, the J gene TRBJ2-7; D is possibly TRBD1 or TRBD2 (5 bases each). V was cut by 5 bases and J by 4 bases, with 15 bases left in between. CDR1 is SGHVS, CDR2 FQNEAQ, per germline. This CDR3 region has 14 residues. The CDR3: CASSHGTDTYEQYF. CDR3 coding DNA: TGTGCCAGCAGCCACGGGACGGACACATACGAGCAGTACTTC.

This clonotype was counted ten times or more. The chain joins TRBV20-1 to TRBJ2-7; no firm D call. Germline assignment: CDR1 DFQATT and CDR2 SNEGSKA (reference sequence). V gave up 7 bases and J gave up 3 bases, with 7 bases separating them. The length of the CDR3 is 10 residues. In DNA, the CDR3 is TGCAGTGTCCCGGGCTACGAGCAGTACTTC. Translation gives CSVPGYEQYF.

V is TRBV19 and J is TRBJ2-2; D might be TRBD1 (5 bases). Germline V gives CDR1 LNHDA, CDR2 SQIVND (reference sequence). V lost 2 bases and J 1 base, leaving 20 bases between the germline ends. The CDR3 extends over 19 amino acids. The CDR3 region has the DNA TGTGCCAGTAGTATACTTAAATGGGCAGGGCTTGAGAACACCGGGGAGCTGTTTTTT. This encodes CASSILKWAGLENTGELFF.

This clonotype was seen more than once but under ten times. A much larger clonotype is one base distant, so this may be a read error. This chain joins TRBV7-2 and TRBJ2-5, with 8 nucleotides matching TRBD2. Germline V lookup: CDR1 SGHTA, CDR2 FQGNSA. This CDR3 is 15 amino acids long. The CDR3 coding sequence is TGTGCCAGCAGCTTAGGTAGCGGGGAACGAGAGACCAAGTACTTC. The encoded protein is CASSLGSGERETKYF.

V and J are TRBV12-3 or TRBV12-4 and TRBJ2-2, with 8 bases that match TRBD2. The CDR3 runs to 15 residues. J gave up 4 bases and V 6 bases, and 7 bases lay outside the gene matches. The CDR3 sequence: CASSFRTSSTGELFF. The CDR3 DNA sequence: TGTGCCAGCAGCTTCAGGACTAGCAGCACCGGGGAGCTGTTTTTT.

This clonotype was observed a handful of times. The chain is built from TRBV11-2 and TRBJ2-7; 7 bases line up with TRBD1. The trim removed 4 bases at V and 2 bases at J, leaving 11 bases unmatched. Germline V CDR1 and CDR2: SGHAT, FQNNGV. This CDR3 comprises 16 residues. This CDR3 reads CASSSHADRAPYEQYF. As DNA, the CDR3 is TGTGCCAGCAGCTCGCACGCCGACAGGGCCCCCTACGAGCAGTACTTC.

This clonotype was seen only once. In DNA, the CDR3 is TGTGCCTGGAACCCCTTAATTCCGGGACTAGCGGGGCCCCGGGGCGGGGAGCTGTTTTTT. This gives the protein CAWNPLIPGLAGPRGGELFF. The rearrangement links TRBV30 to TRBJ2-2, with 13 bases aligning to TRBD2. CDR3 size: 20 residues. CDR1 and CDR2 (germline): GTSNPN, SVGIG (reference sequence). J lost 7 bases, V lost 4 bases, and 21 bases had no gene match. Full variable domain (outside the CDR3, taken from reference TRBV30 and TRBJ2-2): SQTIHQWPATLVQPVGSPLSLECTVEGTSNPNLYWYRQAAGRGLQLLFYSVGIGQISSEVPQNLSASRPQDRQFILSSKKLLLSDSGFYLCAWNPLIPGLAGPRGGELFFGEGSRLTVL.

This clonotype was counted at least ten times. The genes are TRBV15 and TRBJ2-5; a weak D match, TRBD2 (5 bases). The CDR3 spans 15 residues. Germline CDR1 is LNHNV and CDR2 is YYDKDF (reference sequence). Trimming cost V 0 bases and J 3 bases, with 11 bases left between them. The CDR3 loop reads CATSRELSGEETQYF. CDR3 DNA sequence: TGTGCCACCAGCAGAGAATTGAGCGGTGAAGAGACCCAGTACTTC.

The J gene is TRBJ1-5, the V gene TRBV29-1, with D possibly TRBD1 on 6 matching bases. The ends were cut back, 7 bases at V and 1 base at J, with 14 bases in the middle. Germline V gives CDR1 SQVTM, CDR2 ANQGSEA. There are 14 residues in the CDR3. The CDR3 sequence is CSDKDSGSNQPQHF. The DNA of the CDR3 is TGCAGCGATAAGGACAGTGGCAGCAATCAGCCCCAGCATTTT.

This clonotype was counted ten times or more. One base separates it from a far larger clone, so it is likely a read error. This chain links TRBV28 with TRBJ2-7; 7 bases align to TRBD1. The germline V gene encodes CDR1 MDHEN and CDR2 SYDVKM. The CDR3 contains 13 residues. The CDR3 coding sequence is TGTGCCAGCAGTCTGGGGACAGCCTACGGGCAGTACTTC. Translating it yields CASSLGTAYGQYF.

This clonotype was picked up many times. V usage is TRBV6-1 and J usage is TRBJ1-2; D remains unclear. CDR1 is MNHNS and CDR2 is SASEGT in the germline V gene. Trimming took 6 bases from V and 4 from J, leaving 12 bases between them. The CDR3 sequence is 13 residues long. Here the CDR3 reads CASSPYVGYGYTF. The CDR3 DNA sequence: TGTGCCAGCAGCCCCTATGTGGGCTATGGCTACACCTTC.

This clonotype was picked up a small number of times. CDR3 loop: CASSAFTTGGTEAFF. As DNA, the CDR3 is TGTGCCAGCAGTGCCTTTACAACGGGAGGGACTGAAGCTTTCTTT. This chain joins TRBV6-1 and TRBJ1-1, with D unclear. CDR1 MNHNS and CDR2 SASEGT come from the germline V gene. V lost 4 bases and J lost 5, with 17 bases in between. This CDR3 has 15 amino acids.